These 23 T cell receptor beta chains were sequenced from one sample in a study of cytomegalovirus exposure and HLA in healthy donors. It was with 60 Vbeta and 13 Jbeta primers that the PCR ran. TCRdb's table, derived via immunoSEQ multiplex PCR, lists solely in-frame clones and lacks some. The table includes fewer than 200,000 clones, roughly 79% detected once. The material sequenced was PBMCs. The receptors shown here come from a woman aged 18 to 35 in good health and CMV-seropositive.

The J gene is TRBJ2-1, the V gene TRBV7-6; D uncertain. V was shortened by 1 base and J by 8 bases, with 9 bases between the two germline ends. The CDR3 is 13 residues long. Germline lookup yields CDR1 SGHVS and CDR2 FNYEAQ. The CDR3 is CASSLGAYDEQFF. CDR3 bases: TGTGCCAGCAGCTTAGGGGCTTACGATGAGCAGTTCTTC.

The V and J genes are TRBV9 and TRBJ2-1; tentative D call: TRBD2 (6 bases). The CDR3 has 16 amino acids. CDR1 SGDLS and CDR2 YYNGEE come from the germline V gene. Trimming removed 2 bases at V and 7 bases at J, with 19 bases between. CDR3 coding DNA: TGTGCCAGCAGCGTCCAGGTGGGGAAAGCGGGTAATGAGCAGTTCTTC. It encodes CASSVQVGKAGNEQFF.

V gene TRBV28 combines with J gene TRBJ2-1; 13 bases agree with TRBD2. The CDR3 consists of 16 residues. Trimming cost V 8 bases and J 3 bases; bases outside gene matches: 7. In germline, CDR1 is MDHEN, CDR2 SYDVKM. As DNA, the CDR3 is TGTGCCAGCGCGACTAGCGGGGGGACCATCTACAATGAGCAGTTCTTC. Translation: CASATSGGTIYNEQFF.

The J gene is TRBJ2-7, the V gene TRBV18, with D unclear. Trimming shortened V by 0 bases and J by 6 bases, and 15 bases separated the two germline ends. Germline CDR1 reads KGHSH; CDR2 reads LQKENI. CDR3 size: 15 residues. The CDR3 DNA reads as TGTGCCAGCTCACCACCGCTCAGCCAGGTTAGCGAGCAGTACTTC. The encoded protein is CASSPPLSQVSEQYF.

The CDR3 sequence is CASSSSGGSDTQYF. CDR3 coding DNA: TGTGCCAGCAGCTCTAGCGGGGGTTCAGATACGCAGTATTTT. This sequence joins TRBV6-1 and TRBJ2-3; TRBD2 aligns across 10 bases. The CDR3 is made up of 14 amino acids. From germline, CDR1 is MNHNS and CDR2 SASEGT. V shed 6 bases and J 4 bases; nucleotides not matched to a gene: 4.

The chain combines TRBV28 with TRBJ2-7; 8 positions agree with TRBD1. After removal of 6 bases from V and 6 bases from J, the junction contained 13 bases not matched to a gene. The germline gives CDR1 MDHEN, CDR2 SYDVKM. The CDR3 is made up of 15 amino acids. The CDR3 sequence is CASRGQVTSLSEQYF. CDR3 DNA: TGTGCCAGCAGGGGACAGGTGACCTCTCTATCCGAGCAGTACTTC.

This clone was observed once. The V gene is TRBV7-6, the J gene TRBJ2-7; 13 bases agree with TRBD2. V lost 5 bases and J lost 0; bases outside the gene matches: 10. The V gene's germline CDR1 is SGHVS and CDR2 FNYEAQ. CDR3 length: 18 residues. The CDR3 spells CASSTPLGTSGDSYEQYF. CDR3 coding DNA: TGTGCCAGCAGCACCCCCCTGGGGACTAGCGGGGACTCCTACGAGCAGTACTTC.

DNA for the CDR3: TGTGCCAGCAGTTCAATTCGCGAGGGCTACAATGAGCAGTTCTTC. This encodes CASSSIREGYNEQFF. V is TRBV28 and J is TRBJ2-1; weak D call: TRBD2 (5 bases). The V end lost 4 bases, the J end lost 3 bases, and 13 bases lay between the germline ends. CDR1 is MDHEN and CDR2 is SYDVKM in the germline V gene. This CDR3 has 15 amino acids.

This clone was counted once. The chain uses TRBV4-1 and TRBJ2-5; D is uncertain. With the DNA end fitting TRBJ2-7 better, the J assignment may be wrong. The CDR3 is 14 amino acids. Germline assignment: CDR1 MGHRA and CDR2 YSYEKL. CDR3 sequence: CASSQVAVSHEQYF. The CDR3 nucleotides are TGCGCCAGCAGCCAAGTGGCAGTTAGCCACGAGCAGTACTTC.

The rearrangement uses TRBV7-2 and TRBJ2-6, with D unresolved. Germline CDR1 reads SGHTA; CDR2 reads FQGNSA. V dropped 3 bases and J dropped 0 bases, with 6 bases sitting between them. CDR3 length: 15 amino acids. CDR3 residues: CASSFVFSGANVLTF. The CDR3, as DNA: TGTGCCAGCAGCTTTGTCTTCTCTGGGGCCAACGTCCTGACTTTC. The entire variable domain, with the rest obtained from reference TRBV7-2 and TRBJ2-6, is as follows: GAGVSQSPSNKVTEKGKDVELRCDPISGHTALYWYRQSLGQGLEFLIYFQGNSAPDKSGLPSDRFSAERTGGSVSTLTIQRTQQEDSAVYLCASSFVFSGANVLTFGAGSRLTVL.

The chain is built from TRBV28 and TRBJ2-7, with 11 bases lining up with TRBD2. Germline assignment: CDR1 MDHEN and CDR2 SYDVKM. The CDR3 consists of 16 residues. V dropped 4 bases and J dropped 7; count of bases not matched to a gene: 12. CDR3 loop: CASSSTTLAGGLEQYF. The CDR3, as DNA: TGTGCCAGCAGTTCGACGACTTTAGCGGGGGGGCTTGAGCAGTACTTC. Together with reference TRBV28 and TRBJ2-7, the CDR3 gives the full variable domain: DVKVTQSSRYLVKRTGEKVFLECVQDMDHENMFWYRQDPGLGLRLIYFSYDVKMKEKGDIPEGYSVSREKKERFSLILESASTNQTSMYLCASSSTTLAGGLEQYFGPGTRLTVT.

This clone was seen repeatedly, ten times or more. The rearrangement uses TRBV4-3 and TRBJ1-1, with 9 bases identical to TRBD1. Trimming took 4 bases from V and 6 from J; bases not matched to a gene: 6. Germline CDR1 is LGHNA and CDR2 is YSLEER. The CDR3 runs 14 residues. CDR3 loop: CASSRDREVSEAFF. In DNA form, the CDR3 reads TGCGCCAGCAGCCGGGACAGGGAAGTTTCTGAAGCTTTCTTT.

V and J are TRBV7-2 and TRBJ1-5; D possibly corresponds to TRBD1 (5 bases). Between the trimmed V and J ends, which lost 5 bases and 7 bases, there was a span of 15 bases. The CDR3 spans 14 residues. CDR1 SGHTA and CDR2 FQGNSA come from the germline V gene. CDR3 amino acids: CASSRDGGGQPQHF. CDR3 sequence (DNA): TGTGCCAGCAGCCGAGACGGGGGAGGACAGCCCCAGCATTTT.

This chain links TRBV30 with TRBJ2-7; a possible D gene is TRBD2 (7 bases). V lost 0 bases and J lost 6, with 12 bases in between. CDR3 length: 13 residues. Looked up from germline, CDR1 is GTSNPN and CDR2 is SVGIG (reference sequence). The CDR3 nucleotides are TGTGCCTGGAGTGTTGAGGGGGGGCGCGAGCAGTACTTC. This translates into CAWSVEGGREQYF.

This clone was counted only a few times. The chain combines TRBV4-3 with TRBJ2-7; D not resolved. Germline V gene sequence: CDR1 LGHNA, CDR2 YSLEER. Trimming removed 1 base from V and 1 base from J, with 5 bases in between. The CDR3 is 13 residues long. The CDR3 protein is CASSQARSYEQYF. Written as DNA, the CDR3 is TGCGCCAGCAGCCAAGCGCGGTCCTACGAGCAGTACTTC.

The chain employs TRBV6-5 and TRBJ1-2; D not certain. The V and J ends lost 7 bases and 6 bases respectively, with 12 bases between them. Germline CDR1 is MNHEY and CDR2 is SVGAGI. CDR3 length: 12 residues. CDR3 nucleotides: TGTGCCAGCACTTGGCGGGGAAATGGCTACACCTTC. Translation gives CASTWRGNGYTF.

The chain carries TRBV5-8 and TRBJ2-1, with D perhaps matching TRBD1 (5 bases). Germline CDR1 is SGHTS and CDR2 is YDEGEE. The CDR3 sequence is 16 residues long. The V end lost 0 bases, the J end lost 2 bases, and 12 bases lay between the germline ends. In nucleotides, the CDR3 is TGTGCCAGCAGCTTGGATTCGTACAGGACCTACAATGAGCAGTTCTTC. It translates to CASSLDSYRTYNEQFF.

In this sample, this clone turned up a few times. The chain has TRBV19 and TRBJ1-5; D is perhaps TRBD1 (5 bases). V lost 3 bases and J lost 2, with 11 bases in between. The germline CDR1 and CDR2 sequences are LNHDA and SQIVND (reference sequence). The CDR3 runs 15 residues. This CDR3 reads CASSIWGSGNQPQHF. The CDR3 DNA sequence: TGTGCCAGTAGTATCTGGGGCAGCGGCAATCAGCCCCAGCATTTT.

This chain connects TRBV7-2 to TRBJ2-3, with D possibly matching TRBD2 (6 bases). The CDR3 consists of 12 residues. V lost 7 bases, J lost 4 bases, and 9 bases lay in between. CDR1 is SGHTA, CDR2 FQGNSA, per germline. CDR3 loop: CASTSDPDTQYF. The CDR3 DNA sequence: TGTGCCAGCACTAGCGATCCAGATACGCAGTATTTT.

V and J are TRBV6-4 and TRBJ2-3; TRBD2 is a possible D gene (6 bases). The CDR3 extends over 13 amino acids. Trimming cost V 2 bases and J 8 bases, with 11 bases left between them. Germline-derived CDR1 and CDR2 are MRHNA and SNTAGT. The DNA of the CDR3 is TGTGCCAGCAGTGACCGCGGGACGGGTACGCAGTATTTT. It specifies CASSDRGTGTQYF.

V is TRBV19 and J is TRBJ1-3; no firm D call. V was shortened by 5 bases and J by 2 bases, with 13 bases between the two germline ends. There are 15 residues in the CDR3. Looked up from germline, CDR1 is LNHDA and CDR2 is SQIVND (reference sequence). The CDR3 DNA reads TGTGCCAGTAGTCTCCCTTCGGAGCCTGGAAACACCATATATTTT. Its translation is CASSLPSEPGNTIYF.

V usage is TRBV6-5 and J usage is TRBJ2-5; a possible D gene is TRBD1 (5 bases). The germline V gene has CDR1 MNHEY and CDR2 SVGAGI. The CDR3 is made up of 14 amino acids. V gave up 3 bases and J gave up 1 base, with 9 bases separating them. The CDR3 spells CASSYMGPQETQYF. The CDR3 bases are TGTGCCAGCAGTTATATGGGGCCCCAAGAGACCCAGTACTTC.

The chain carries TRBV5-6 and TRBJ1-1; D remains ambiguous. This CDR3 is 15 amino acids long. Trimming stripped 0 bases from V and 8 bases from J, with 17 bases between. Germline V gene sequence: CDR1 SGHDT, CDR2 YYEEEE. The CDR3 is CASSLGERRWGEAFF. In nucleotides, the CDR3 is TGTGCCAGCAGCTTGGGGGAGCGGAGGTGGGGAGAAGCTTTCTTT.